The rows below give T cell receptor beta chains drawn from one sample of a study of persistence of HIV-infected CD4 T cells. Which antigens these TCRs recognize remains unknown. Assay used: immunoSEQ multiplex PCR; TCRdb lists only in-frame clones, some missing. The data hold 24,000 or so clones, with 74% observed a single time. Sequenced here: CD4+ T cells sorted from PBMCs after approximately 19-hour stimulation, sampled from a patient who received antiretroviral therapy. These receptors originate from an adult man with HIV who was CMV-seropositive. CDR3s include the opening cysteine and the closing phenylalanine or tryptophan. A D gene is named only where the DNA matches it firmly. Where a row states a size, it is once, few, many or the class of an expanded clone; other rows omit it.

CDR3nt: TGTGCCAGCAGTCCACTGGACCTGTACGAGCAGTACTTC
CDR3aa: CASSPLDLYEQYF
abundance: -
v_gene: TRBV27
j_gene: TRBJ2-7
d_gene: -

CDR3nt: TGTGCCAGCAGTCTCAGGGGCCGCCTCTCTGGGGCCAACGTCCTGACTTTC
CDR3aa: CASSLRGRLSGANVLTF
abundance: -
v_gene: TRBV27
j_gene: TRBJ2-6
d_gene: -

CDR3nt: TGCGCCAGCACCTCTTTAGACAGCGGCGAGCAGTACTTC
CDR3aa: CASTSLDSGEQYF
abundance: once
v_gene: TRBV10-2
j_gene: TRBJ2-7
d_gene: -

CDR3nt: TGTGCCAGCACCACCAAAGGCGGGGGATGGGGCACTGAAGCTTTCTTT
CDR3aa: CASTTKGGGWGTEAFF
abundance: -
v_gene: TRBV9
j_gene: TRBJ1-1
d_gene: -

CDR3nt: TGTGCCAGCAGCCAAGATTTCTTTAGTATCTACGAGCAGTACTTC
CDR3aa: CASSQDFFSIYEQYF
abundance: once
v_gene: TRBV3-1/TRBV3-2
j_gene: TRBJ2-7
d_gene: -

CDR3nt: TGTGCCAGCAGAATGGGACAGGGACCAAGAAACACCATATATTTT
CDR3aa: CASRMGQGPRNTIYF
abundance: -
v_gene: TRBV28
j_gene: TRBJ1-3
d_gene: TRBD1

CDR3nt: TGTGCCAGCAGCCAAGGGGGACAGGGGACTGAAGCTTTCTTT
CDR3aa: CASSQGGQGTEAFF
abundance: medium-sized
v_gene: TRBV3-1/TRBV3-2
j_gene: TRBJ1-1
d_gene: TRBD1

CDR3nt: TGTGCCAGCAGCCCCGGGGTGAATTCACCCCTCCACTTT
CDR3aa: CASSPGVNSPLHF
abundance: -
v_gene: TRBV7-6
j_gene: TRBJ1-6
d_gene: -

CDR3nt: TGTGCCATCAGTAACCCCTGGACGGGGGAATCCTACGAGCAGTACTTC
CDR3aa: CAISNPWTGESYEQYF
abundance: -
v_gene: TRBV10-3
j_gene: TRBJ2-7
d_gene: -

CDR3nt: TGTGCCAGTAGTATGGGTCTGGGACAGAGGGCCGGGGCCAACGTCCTGACTTTC
CDR3aa: CASSMGLGQRAGANVLTF
abundance: -
v_gene: TRBV19
j_gene: TRBJ2-6
d_gene: TRBD1

CDR3nt: TGTGCCACCAGCAGAGAGGGGAGGAGATACACCGGGGAGCTGTTTTTT
CDR3aa: CATSREGRRYTGELFF
abundance: -
v_gene: TRBV15
j_gene: TRBJ2-2
d_gene: -

CDR3nt: TGTGCCAGCGACGCCCAGCGGGGGATCAATGAGCAGTTCTTC
CDR3aa: CASDAQRGINEQFF
abundance: -
v_gene: TRBV2
j_gene: TRBJ2-1
d_gene: TRBD2

CDR3nt: TGCGCCAGCAGCTTGACGACAGGGAACACCGGGGAGCTGTTTTTT
CDR3aa: CASSLTTGNTGELFF
abundance: few
v_gene: TRBV5-1
j_gene: TRBJ2-2
d_gene: -

CDR3nt: TGCGCCAGCAGCTTGTCCCCCCTGCAAGAGACCCAGTACTTC
CDR3aa: CASSLSPLQETQYF
abundance: -
v_gene: TRBV5-1
j_gene: TRBJ2-5
d_gene: -

CDR3nt: TGTGCCAGCAGCGCGGGAGGAGGGGGCAGTGCAGATACGCAGTATTTT
CDR3aa: CASSAGGGGSADTQYF
abundance: -
v_gene: TRBV9
j_gene: TRBJ2-3
d_gene: -

CDR3nt: TGTGCCAGCAGTCACGTCAGGCAGGGGAACACCTACGAGCAGTACTTC
CDR3aa: CASSHVRQGNTYEQYF
abundance: medium-sized
v_gene: TRBV2
j_gene: TRBJ2-7
d_gene: -

CDR3nt: TGTGCCAGCAGGGGGACAGTTTATTCTAACTATGGCTACACCTTC
CDR3aa: CASRGTVYSNYGYTF
abundance: medium-sized
v_gene: TRBV2
j_gene: TRBJ1-2
d_gene: TRBD1

CDR3nt: TGTGCCAGCAGTTTCACAGACTATAATTCACCCCTCCACTTT
CDR3aa: CASSFTDYNSPLHF
abundance: -
v_gene: TRBV27
j_gene: TRBJ1-6
d_gene: -

CDR3nt: TGTGCCAGCAGTTTACAGGGAGATACGCAGTATTTT
CDR3aa: CASSLQGDTQYF
abundance: -
v_gene: TRBV27
j_gene: TRBJ2-3
d_gene: -

CDR3nt: TGCGCCAGCAGCTTGGTGTTGGCGGGGAGCACAGATACGCAGTATTTT
CDR3aa: CASSLVLAGSTDTQYF
abundance: few
v_gene: TRBV5-1
j_gene: TRBJ2-3
d_gene: -

CDR3nt: TGTGCCAGCAGCTTAGTGGGCGGGGGTCTTGCAGATACGCAGTATTTT
CDR3aa: CASSLVGGGLADTQYF
abundance: -
v_gene: TRBV7-2
j_gene: TRBJ2-3
d_gene: TRBD2

CDR3nt: TGTGCCACCAGCAGAGATCAGGGTGCACGGATCGTGTACGAGCAGTACTTC
CDR3aa: CATSRDQGARIVYEQYF
abundance: -
v_gene: TRBV15
j_gene: TRBJ2-7
d_gene: -

CDR3nt: TGCAGCGTTGAAGATCTGGGTTGGGAGCAGTTCTTC
CDR3aa: CSVEDLGWEQFF
abundance: -
v_gene: TRBV29-1
j_gene: TRBJ2-1
d_gene: -

CDR3nt: TGCGCCAGCAGGCCGTATATAGGGGAGTACGAGCAGTACTTC
CDR3aa: CASRPYIGEYEQYF
abundance: -
v_gene: TRBV23-1
j_gene: TRBJ2-7
d_gene: -

CDR3nt: TGTGCCAGCAGTTTCGCTAGCGGGGGGGCCTTCTACAATGAGCAGTTCTTC
CDR3aa: CASSFASGGAFYNEQFF
abundance: few
v_gene: TRBV28
j_gene: TRBJ2-1
d_gene: TRBD2

CDR3nt: TGTGCCAGCAGCTTAATTGGACAGGGCGGTGGCTACACCTTC
CDR3aa: CASSLIGQGGGYTF
abundance: -
v_gene: TRBV11-1
j_gene: TRBJ1-2
d_gene: TRBD1

CDR3nt: TGTGCCAGCAGCATCAGGGGGCAGGATGAAGCTTTCTTT
CDR3aa: CASSIRGQDEAFF
abundance: once
v_gene: TRBV7-9
j_gene: TRBJ1-1
d_gene: TRBD1

CDR3nt: TGTGCCAGCAGCGTAGGGAGAGGGAGCGGGGGGGCTCGTGAGCAGTTCTTC
CDR3aa: CASSVGRGSGGAREQFF
abundance: few
v_gene: TRBV9
j_gene: TRBJ2-1
d_gene: TRBD2

CDR3nt: TGTGCCAGCTCCCAAGGGTTAGTCCCCTATGGCTACACCTTC
CDR3aa: CASSQGLVPYGYTF
abundance: -
v_gene: TRBV2
j_gene: TRBJ1-2
d_gene: -

CDR3nt: TGCGCCCTTGGGGACAGGGTTTCTGGTGAGCAGTTCTTC
CDR3aa: CALGDRVSGEQFF
abundance: -
v_gene: TRBV23-1
j_gene: TRBJ2-1
d_gene: TRBD1

CDR3nt: TGTGCCAGCGGGCAGGGACGATCCTACGAGCAGTACTTC
CDR3aa: CASGQGRSYEQYF
abundance: -
v_gene: TRBV28
j_gene: TRBJ2-7
d_gene: -

CDR3nt: TGCGCCAGCAGCTCCCCGAACACTGAAGCTTTCTTT
CDR3aa: CASSSPNTEAFF
abundance: -
v_gene: TRBV5-1
j_gene: TRBJ1-1
d_gene: -

CDR3nt: TGTGCCAGCAGCTTGGCAGGGGTTTTAATCACAGATACGCAGTATTTT
CDR3aa: CASSLAGVLITDTQYF
abundance: once
v_gene: TRBV5-4
j_gene: TRBJ2-3
d_gene: -

CDR3nt: TGTGCCAGCAGCCCCCCCCAGCCTAGCGGGGGCCAAGAGACCCAGTACTTC
CDR3aa: CASSPPQPSGGQETQYF
abundance: few
v_gene: TRBV5-8
j_gene: TRBJ2-5
d_gene: TRBD2

CDR3nt: TGCGCCAGCAGCCCCGGACAGGCTAACTATGGCTACACCTTC
CDR3aa: CASSPGQANYGYTF
abundance: -
v_gene: TRBV5-1
j_gene: TRBJ1-2
d_gene: TRBD1

CDR3nt: TGTGCCAGCAGCCTAATCGAGGGGACAGGGTTGTCGGTGAACACTGAAGCTTTCTTT
CDR3aa: CASSLIEGTGLSVNTEAFF
abundance: -
v_gene: TRBV11-2
j_gene: TRBJ1-1
d_gene: TRBD1

CDR3nt: TGCGCCAGCAGTCAGGGGAACGAAGACGAGCAGTACTTC
CDR3aa: CASSQGNEDEQYF
abundance: few
v_gene: TRBV10-1
j_gene: TRBJ2-7
d_gene: -

CDR3nt: TGTGCCAGCAGTTTATGGGGGCTTTCTAGCACAGATACGCAGTATTTT
CDR3aa: CASSLWGLSSTDTQYF
abundance: few
v_gene: TRBV28
j_gene: TRBJ2-3
d_gene: -

CDR3nt: TGTGCCAGCAGCCCCAAGCTAGCGGGGCAAGTCGGCACAGATACGCAGTATTTT
CDR3aa: CASSPKLAGQVGTDTQYF
abundance: -
v_gene: TRBV3-1/TRBV3-2
j_gene: TRBJ2-3
d_gene: TRBD2

CDR3nt: TGTGCCAGCAGCCGGAATACGGGTTACGCCGGGGAGCTGTTTTTT
CDR3aa: CASSRNTGYAGELFF
abundance: -
v_gene: TRBV3-1/TRBV3-2
j_gene: TRBJ2-2
d_gene: -

CDR3nt: TGTGCCAGCTCCCGAAGGACAGACAACAATGAGCAGTTCTTC
CDR3aa: CASSRRTDNNEQFF
abundance: -
v_gene: TRBV18
j_gene: TRBJ2-1
d_gene: -

CDR3nt: TGTGCCAGCAGCTTGCGTACTAGCGGGGGGTCGGAGACCCAGTACTTC
CDR3aa: CASSLRTSGGSETQYF
abundance: -
v_gene: TRBV7-8
j_gene: TRBJ2-5
d_gene: TRBD2

CDR3nt: TGTGCCAGCAGCCGGGAAGCCAGGGGGGGCATAGCTAATTCACCCCTCCACTTT
CDR3aa: CASSREARGGIANSPLHF
abundance: -
v_gene: TRBV27
j_gene: TRBJ1-6
d_gene: TRBD1

CDR3nt: TGTGCCAGCACCCGAATTGAGGCGGCCTCCTACGAGCAGTACTTC
CDR3aa: CASTRIEAASYEQYF
abundance: -
v_gene: TRBV2
j_gene: TRBJ2-7
d_gene: -

CDR3nt: TGTGCCAGCAGCCAAGTGACAGGGGGCTACGAGCAGTACTTC
CDR3aa: CASSQVTGGYEQYF
abundance: -
v_gene: TRBV3-1/TRBV3-2
j_gene: TRBJ2-7
d_gene: TRBD1

CDR3nt: TGTGCCACCACATTTGTAACTGAGGGGGCCTATGGCTACACCTTC
CDR3aa: CATTFVTEGAYGYTF
abundance: -
v_gene: TRBV7-9
j_gene: TRBJ1-2
d_gene: TRBD1

CDR3nt: TGTGCCAGCAGTTTGGACAGGGGGAAGTACTTC
CDR3aa: CASSLDRGKYF
abundance: -
v_gene: TRBV28
j_gene: TRBJ2-7
d_gene: TRBD1

CDR3nt: TGCGCCAGCAGCTTGGAGGGGGAGCAGTACTTC
CDR3aa: CASSLEGEQYF
abundance: -
v_gene: TRBV5-1
j_gene: TRBJ2-7
d_gene: -

CDR3nt: TGTGCCAGCAGTTACGAGGGAGGGCTCACCGGGGAGCTGTTTTTT
CDR3aa: CASSYEGGLTGELFF
abundance: -
v_gene: TRBV6-2/TRBV6-3
j_gene: TRBJ2-2
d_gene: TRBD2

CDR3nt: TGTGCCAGTAGCGCCGGGGGGGCCAGCGGGGAGCTGTTTTTT
CDR3aa: CASSAGGASGELFF
abundance: -
v_gene: TRBV19
j_gene: TRBJ2-2
d_gene: TRBD2

CDR3nt: TGCAGCTCCACCGGACAGGGGGCCCACGAGCAGTACTTC
CDR3aa: CSSTGQGAHEQYF
abundance: -
v_gene: TRBV29-1
j_gene: TRBJ2-7
d_gene: TRBD1

CDR3nt: TGTGCCAGCGTGGGGACAGGGGAACTCTACGAGCAGTACTTC
CDR3aa: CASVGTGELYEQYF
abundance: once
v_gene: TRBV2
j_gene: TRBJ2-7
d_gene: TRBD1

CDR3nt: TGTGCCAGCAGTTTAGGGGGGGGGACAGGATTGAACACTGAAGCTTTCTTT
CDR3aa: CASSLGGGTGLNTEAFF
abundance: -
v_gene: TRBV28
j_gene: TRBJ1-1
d_gene: TRBD1

CDR3nt: TGTGCCAGCAGCTTGGGCCTAGCGAGGTACAATGAGCAGTTCTTC
CDR3aa: CASSLGLARYNEQFF
abundance: -
v_gene: TRBV5-5
j_gene: TRBJ2-1
d_gene: -

CDR3nt: TGTGCCAGCAGCCGGACATCCTGGGCTCAAGAGACCCAGTACTTC
CDR3aa: CASSRTSWAQETQYF
abundance: -
v_gene: TRBV7-9
j_gene: TRBJ2-5
d_gene: -

CDR3nt: TGTGCCAGCAGCCCAGGGACAGGCCCCTACGAGCAGTACTTC
CDR3aa: CASSPGTGPYEQYF
abundance: few
v_gene: TRBV7-9
j_gene: TRBJ2-7
d_gene: TRBD1

CDR3nt: TGTGCCAGCAGCTCCCATGGGGGGGACTACGAGCAGTACTTC
CDR3aa: CASSSHGGDYEQYF
abundance: few
v_gene: TRBV21-1
j_gene: TRBJ2-7
d_gene: -

CDR3nt: TGTGCCAGCAGCTTAAAGCCGGATTCACCCCTCCACTTT
CDR3aa: CASSLKPDSPLHF
abundance: few
v_gene: TRBV11-3
j_gene: TRBJ1-6
d_gene: -

CDR3nt: TGTGCCAGCTCGCCGGGACAGTATAATTCACCCCTCCACTTT
CDR3aa: CASSPGQYNSPLHF
abundance: -
v_gene: TRBV18
j_gene: TRBJ1-6
d_gene: TRBD1